The 32 T cell receptor beta chains below come from one sample, sequenced in a study of blood T cell repertoires in COVID-19. Sequencing used immunoSEQ multiplex PCR; TCRdb keeps in-frame clones, though not all of them. The sample carries 150,000 to 180,000 clones, approximately 80% recorded once. The sample was peripheral blood. These receptors were obtained from a woman aged 60-75 years with COVID-19, enrolled during active disease.

This chain connects TRBV7-8 to TRBJ1-6; D unclear. This CDR3 region has 16 residues. From germline, CDR1 is SGHVS and CDR2 FQNEAQ. Trimming removed 2 bases from V and 0 bases from J, with 8 bases in between. The CDR3 sequence: CASSLSDSSYNSPLHF. Here the CDR3 DNA reads TGTGCCAGCAGCTTATCCGATAGCTCCTATAATTCACCCCTCCACTTT. Variable domain in full (rest from reference TRBV7-8 and TRBJ1-6): GAGVSQSPRYKVAKRGQDVALRCDPISGHVSLFWYQQALGQGPEFLTYFQNEAQLDKSGLPSDRFFAERPEGSVSTLKIQRTQQEDSAVYLCASSLSDSSYNSPLHFGNGTRLTVT.

The chain is built from TRBV29-1 and TRBJ2-3; D gene ambiguous. This CDR3 is 12 amino acids long. The V gene lost 4 bases and the J gene lost 0 bases, with 5 bases spanning the gap. In germline, CDR1 is SQVTM, CDR2 ANQGSEA. The CDR3 reads CSVVPSTDTQYF. CDR3 nucleotide sequence: TGCAGCGTTGTCCCGAGCACAGATACGCAGTATTTT.

Comment on this clone: Other DNA sequences in this specimen translate into the identical CDR3. This rearrangement joins TRBV6-1 to TRBJ1-5; no clear D. CDR3 length equals 16 residues. Trimming stripped 1 base from V and 0 bases from J, with 10 bases between. Looked up from germline, CDR1 is MNHNS and CDR2 is SASEGT. The CDR3 nucleotides are TGTGCCAGCAGTGAAGGGGGAGGCGGTAGCAATCAGCCCCAGCATTTT. Translation: CASSEGGGGSNQPQHF.

The chain couples TRBV25-1 to TRBJ1-4; a possible D gene is TRBD1 (5 bases). Germline loops: CDR1 MGHDK, CDR2 SYGVNS. This CDR3 spans 15 amino acids. Trimming removed 1 base at V and 8 bases at J, with 14 bases between. The CDR3 nucleotides are TGTGCCAGCAGTGAATGGGGCTTCGCCGGGGAAAAACTGTTTTTT. Protein sequence: CASSEWGFAGEKLFF.

This chain links TRBV3-1 (or the pseudogene TRBV3-2) with TRBJ1-1; D perhaps matches TRBD1 (6 bases). Trimming cost V 1 base and J 4 bases, with 10 bases left between them. Germline values: CDR1 LGHDT, CDR2 YNNKEL (reference sequence). The CDR3 sequence is 14 residues long. CDR3 sequence: CASSQGGGLTEAFF. In DNA, the CDR3 is TGTGCCAGCAGCCAAGGGGGGGGGCTCACTGAAGCTTTCTTT.

The gene calls are TRBV9 and TRBJ2-3, with 10 bases aligning to TRBD2. CDR3 length equals 15 residues. The V gene's germline CDR1 is SGDLS and CDR2 YYNGEE. V shed 0 bases and J 3 bases; nucleotides not matched to a gene: 1. This CDR3 is CASSVELAGTDTQYF. Written as DNA, the CDR3 is TGTGCCAGCAGCGTAGAACTAGCGGGAACAGATACGCAGTATTTT.

The chain carries TRBV30 and TRBJ1-4; D is perhaps TRBD1 (5 bases). CDR1 and CDR2 (germline): GTSNPN, SVGIG (reference sequence). This CDR3 comprises 15 residues. The V and J ends lost 2 bases and 7 bases respectively, with 17 bases between them. In nucleotides, the CDR3 is TGTGCCTGGAGTAGTAGGGGCCCGCTGACTGAAAAACTGTTTTTT. This sequence encodes CAWSSRGPLTEKLFF.

V gene TRBV7-2 combines with J gene TRBJ2-7; TRBD2 aligns across 11 bases. The CDR3 is 13 residues long. Germline V gene lookup returns CDR1 SGHTA and CDR2 FQGNSA. The CDR3: CASVSGRAYEQYF. The DNA of the CDR3 is TGTGCAAGCGTTAGCGGGAGGGCCTACGAGCAGTACTTC.

The V gene is TRBV7-2, the J gene TRBJ2-2; 8 bases are a match to TRBD2. The CDR3 is 17 amino acids. Germline-derived CDR1 and CDR2 are SGHTA and FQGNSA. Trimming removed 2 bases from V and 5 bases from J; junction bases left unmatched: 10. The CDR3 here is CASSLFKAGASTGELFF. CDR3 DNA: TGTGCCAGCAGCTTATTTAAAGCGGGGGCTTCGACCGGGGAGCTGTTTTTT.

The chain employs TRBV5-1 and TRBJ2-1, with TRBD1 identical over 9 bases. CDR3 length equals 15 residues. Germline assignment: CDR1 SGHRS and CDR2 YFSETQ. The trim removed 2 bases at V and 4 bases at J, leaving 4 bases unmatched. The CDR3 loop reads CASSFGDREYNEQFF. DNA of the CDR3: TGCGCCAGCAGCTTTGGGGACAGGGAGTACAATGAGCAGTTCTTC.

In nucleotides, the CDR3 is TGTGCCAGCTCACCCCGGGCAGACAGTCCCCAGCATTTT. It encodes CASSPRADSPQHF. The chain links TRBV18 to TRBJ1-5; TRBD1 is a possible D gene (5 bases). V was clipped by 3 bases and J by 10 bases, with 13 bases between them. The germline V gene has CDR1 KGHSH and CDR2 LQKENI. CDR3 length: 13 amino acids.

This clone has only one observation. This chain connects TRBV5-1 to TRBJ1-2, with 7 bases that match TRBD1. With 4 bases clipped from V and 8 bases from J, the junction kept 8 bases outside the gene matches. CDR1 and CDR2 from the germline V gene are SGHRS and YFSETQ. The CDR3 covers 13 residues. CDR3: CASSHGQVQGYTF. CDR3 DNA sequence: TGCGCCAGCAGCCATGGACAGGTCCAAGGCTACACCTTC.

The chain employs TRBV6-5 and TRBJ1-3; 8 bases agree with TRBD1. In germline, CDR1 is MNHEY, CDR2 SVGAGI. This CDR3 is built from 13 residues. V trimming: 7 bases; J trimming: 2 bases; junction bases outside the gene matches: 1. The CDR3 sequence is CASMDRAGNTIYF. For the CDR3, the DNA is TGTGCCAGCATGGACAGGGCTGGAAACACCATATATTTT.

V gene TRBV7-2 combines with J gene TRBJ1-5; no clear D. The CDR3 has 17 residues. Germline V CDR1 and CDR2: SGHTA, FQGNSA. V dropped 5 bases and J dropped 1 base, with 18 bases sitting between them. The CDR3 reads CASSQAPFLGSNQPQHF. For the CDR3, the DNA is TGTGCCAGCAGCCAGGCCCCATTCTTAGGCAGCAATCAGCCCCAGCATTTT.

The chain carries TRBV7-6 and TRBJ1-2, with D tentatively TRBD1 (6 bases). The CDR3 is made up of 13 amino acids. The germline V gene has CDR1 SGHVS and CDR2 FNYEAQ. The V end was cut by 6 bases, the J end by 4 bases, with 12 bases between. The CDR3 DNA is TGTGCCAGCAGTTCCAGGGGAGCCTATGGCTACACCTTC. It yields the protein CASSSRGAYGYTF.

This clone was recorded only once. The genes are TRBV6-5 and TRBJ1-1; 12 bases match TRBD1. The CDR3 runs to 14 residues. Germline loops: CDR1 MNHEY, CDR2 SVGAGI. V lost 7 bases to trimming and J lost 4 bases; unmatched junction nucleotides: 4. CDR3 nucleotides: TGTGCCAGCACCCAGGGACAGGGGGCCACTGAAGCTTTCTTT. Protein sequence: CASTQGQGATEAFF.

The gene calls are TRBV3-1 (or the pseudogene TRBV3-2) and TRBJ2-1; 8 bases map to TRBD2. Germline V gene sequence: CDR1 LGHDT, CDR2 YNNKEL (reference sequence). The CDR3 extends over 14 amino acids. V gave up 1 base and J gave up 7 bases; unmatched junction bases: 3. DNA of the CDR3: TGTGCCAGCAGCCAAGGACTAGCGAGGAATGAGCAGTTCTTC. It specifies CASSQGLARNEQFF.

The genes are TRBV18 and TRBJ2-3; 7 nucleotides agree with TRBD1. The junction had 4 bases not matched to a gene; V was cut back by 2 bases and J by 8 bases. The CDR3 has 13 residues. Germline V gene sequence: CDR1 KGHSH, CDR2 LQKENI. For the CDR3, the DNA is TGTGCCAGCTCACCATCGACAGGGCGTACGCAGTATTTT. This sequence encodes CASSPSTGRTQYF.

This clone has just a few counts. The J gene is TRBJ1-1, the V gene TRBV6-5, with D perhaps TRBD1 (5 bases). Trimming removed 5 bases from V and 5 bases from J, with 12 bases in between. Germline CDR1 reads MNHEY; CDR2 reads SVGAGI. CDR3 size: 13 residues. CDR3 residues: CASSPQGGTEAFF. The CDR3 DNA is TGTGCCAGCAGTCCCCAGGGTGGGACTGAAGCTTTCTTT.

V gene TRBV5-1 combines with J gene TRBJ2-3; 12 positions match TRBD2. The ends lost 0 bases at V and 3 bases at J; junction bases unmatched: 2. In germline, CDR1 is SGHRS, CDR2 YFSETQ. The CDR3 has 16 amino acids. This CDR3 reads CASSLGTSGKTDTQYF. In nucleotides, the CDR3 is TGCGCCAGCAGCTTGGGGACTAGCGGGAAAACAGATACGCAGTATTTT.

The J gene is TRBJ1-5, the V gene TRBV6-5; TRBD1 agrees at 7 bases. The germline V gene encodes CDR1 MNHEY and CDR2 SVGAGI. V dropped 6 bases and J dropped 1; count of bases not matched to a gene: 6. This CDR3 contains 15 residues. DNA of the CDR3: TGTGCCAGCAGGGTACAGGGGACCAGCAATCAGCCCCAGCATTTT. It is translated as CASRVQGTSNQPQHF.

J is TRBJ2-7 and V is TRBV6-5, with TRBD1 identical over 9 bases. Germline lookup yields CDR1 MNHEY and CDR2 SVGAGI. With V trimmed by 6 bases and J by 5 bases, 5 bases remained unmatched. The CDR3 extends over 13 amino acids. CDR3 sequence (DNA): TGTGCCAGCAGCTTCCGGGACAGGGACGAGCAGTACTTC. This sequence encodes CASSFRDRDEQYF.

CDR3 sequence (DNA): TGCGCCAGCAGCCCGGGCAGGGGGCGCGGCGAGCAGTACTTC. This codes for CASSPGRGRGEQYF. The V gene is TRBV5-1, the J gene TRBJ2-7, with 8 bases matching TRBD1. There are 14 residues in the CDR3. V shed 4 bases, J shed 6 bases, and the junction held 9 bases outside the gene matches. Germline CDR1 reads SGHRS; CDR2 reads YFSETQ.

V usage is TRBV7-3 and J usage is TRBJ2-5, with TRBD1 as a possible D gene (6 bases). Trimming took 2 bases from V and 0 from J, leaving 16 bases between them. The CDR3 runs 17 residues. Germline loops: CDR1 SGHTA, CDR2 FQGTGA. CDR3 sequence (DNA): TGTGCCAGCAGCTTAGTAGGGGGACGGATCAACCAAGAGACCCAGTACTTC. Amino acid sequence: CASSLVGGRINQETQYF.

The chain couples TRBV19 to TRBJ1-5, with 8 bases fitting TRBD1. The germline V gene encodes CDR1 LNHDA and CDR2 SQIVND (reference sequence). The J segment lost 6 bases and the V segment lost 5 bases, leaving 9 bases of the junction unmatched. The CDR3 runs 15 residues. CDR3 sequence reads: CASSERTGLVQPQHF. The CDR3 region has the DNA TGTGCCAGTAGTGAAAGGACAGGGTTGGTTCAGCCCCAGCATTTT.

The table lists this clone with a count of one. The chain has TRBV5-1 and TRBJ1-1; a possible D gene is TRBD1 (6 bases). The V gene's germline CDR1 is SGHRS and CDR2 YFSETQ. Between the trimmed V and J ends, which lost 4 bases and 3 bases, there was a span of 13 bases. This CDR3 is built from 14 residues. CDR3 DNA: TGCGCCAGCAGCCGAGAAGGGGGATACACTGAAGCTTTCTTT. Translating it yields CASSREGGYTEAFF.

V and J are TRBV29-1 and TRBJ1-5, with unresolved D. The CDR3 runs to 13 residues. Germline assignment: CDR1 SQVTM and CDR2 ANQGSEA. Between the trimmed V and J ends, which lost 4 bases and 7 bases, there was a span of 14 bases. CDR3 region: CSVGPGIGQPQHF. The CDR3 region has the DNA TGCAGCGTTGGTCCGGGGATAGGGCAGCCCCAGCATTTT.

This chain joins TRBV27 and TRBJ2-1; D possibly corresponds to TRBD1 (5 bases). This CDR3 region has 16 residues. From germline, CDR1 is MNHEY and CDR2 SMNVEV (reference sequence). Trimming removed 2 bases at V and 2 bases at J, with 13 bases between. CDR3 amino acids: CASSLRTNPPYNEQFF. CDR3 nucleotides: TGTGCCAGCAGTTTAAGGACAAATCCCCCCTACAATGAGCAGTTCTTC.

This clone was seen more than once but under ten times. The rearrangement links TRBV11-3 to TRBJ1-2; 10 bases fit TRBD1. V shed 5 bases, J shed 3 bases, and the junction held 6 bases outside the gene matches. In germline, CDR1 is SGHNT, CDR2 YENEEA. This CDR3 contains 15 residues. DNA for the CDR3: TGTGCCAGCAGCCCGGGACAGGGGTCGGACTATGGCTACACCTTC. Its translation is CASSPGQGSDYGYTF.

The chain employs TRBV7-9 and TRBJ2-1, with 9 bases fitting TRBD1. The CDR3 totals 14 residues. V was pared by 4 bases and J by 9 bases, with 7 bases of the junction left unmatched. From germline, CDR1 is SEHNR and CDR2 FQNEAQ (reference sequence). CDR3 region: CASSSGPTGGEQFF. The DNA of the CDR3 is TGTGCCAGCAGCTCAGGTCCGACAGGGGGTGAGCAGTTCTTC.

This chain uses TRBV12-3 or TRBV12-4 with TRBJ1-3; D gene unclear. This CDR3 contains 13 residues. V lost 4 bases and J 0 bases, leaving 4 bases between the germline ends. CDR3: CASSYNSGNTIYF. The CDR3 DNA follows: TGTGCCAGCAGTTACAACTCTGGAAACACCATATATTTT.

In its sample, this clone was seen a few times. Other nucleotide sequences in the sample specify the same CDR3. The CDR3 nucleotides are TGCGCCAGCAGCTTGAACAGCAACAATGAGCAGTTCTTC. Translated, it gives CASSLNSNNEQFF. The J gene is TRBJ2-1, the V gene TRBV5-1; D call uncertain. The CDR3 totals 13 residues. V was cut by 1 base and J by 5 bases, with 7 bases left in between. Looked up from germline, CDR1 is SGHRS and CDR2 is YFSETQ.